This TCR beta chain was identified in a study of blood T cells in healthy people across ages. A sample-barcoded 5' primer and a J-beta primer mix were used in a second PCR of about 7 to 11 cycles. MiXCR was run by TCRdb on the 5' RACE reads, yielding one entry per CDR3 protein. This table has around 900,000 distinct CDR3 sequences, around 54% appearing once. Germline V gene data show CDR1 as SGHAT and CDR2 as FQNNGV. The CDR3 runs to 16 residues. V shed 5 bases and J shed 2 bases, with 13 bases lying between them. This clonotype was obtained from a woman aged 60-70 years in good health. The J gene is TRBJ2-6, the V gene TRBV11-2; TRBD2 might be the D (6 bases). Sequencing was carried out using blood. CDR3 nucleotides: TGTGCCAGCAGCAGGACTATGAAGCCTGGGGCCAACGTCCTGACTTTC. Its translation is CASSRTMKPGANVLTF.